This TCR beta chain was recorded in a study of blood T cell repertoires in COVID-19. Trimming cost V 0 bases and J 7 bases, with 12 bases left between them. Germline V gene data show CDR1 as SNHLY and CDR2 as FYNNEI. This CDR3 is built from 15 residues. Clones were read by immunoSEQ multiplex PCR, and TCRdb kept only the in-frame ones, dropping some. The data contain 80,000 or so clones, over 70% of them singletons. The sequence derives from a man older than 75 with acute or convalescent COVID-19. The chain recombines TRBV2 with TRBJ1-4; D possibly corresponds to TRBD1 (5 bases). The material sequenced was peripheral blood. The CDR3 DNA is TGTGCCAGCAGTGAAGCGGGGGGAAAGCGTGAAAAACTGTTTTTT. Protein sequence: CASSEAGGKREKLFF.